The clone carrying this T cell receptor beta chain occurred once. These data originate in a study of cytotoxic CD8 clonotypes in ibrutinib-treated CLL. Whole-study context: Each sample contained, on average, about 250,000 productive templates and tens of thousands of productive rearrangements.

TCRdb's copy holds only in-frame clones and misses some; the assay was immunoSEQ multiplex PCR. The table records some 150,000 clones, 60% to 80% of them present only once. Sequenced here: PBMCs, sampled after 12 months of ibrutinib treatment. The source of this sequence is a human donor with chronic lymphocytic leukemia.

CDR3 residues: CAGQGDWADTQYF. The CDR3 region has the DNA TGTGCCGGACAGGGGGATTGGGCAGATACGCAGTATTTT. The gene calls are TRBV28 and TRBJ2-3, with TRBD1 matching 10 bases. Trimming cost V 11 bases and J 4 bases; bases outside gene matches: 6. The germline V gene has CDR1 MDHEN and CDR2 SYDVKM. The CDR3 length is 13 residues.